Reported below is one TCR beta chain. This clone was seen only a few times. No cognate antigen has been identified for it. Nothing much larger sits one base from this clone, and base qualities are not available. At the junction V is shortened by 5 bases and J by 4 bases, with 12 bases in between. The cysteine opens and the phenylalanine closes a CDR3 of 14 amino acids. CDR3 DNA only is kept here, 42 bases in frame from base 1. The germline V gene sets CDR1 to SGHRS and CDR2 to YFSETQ. Library prep was done by the immunoSEQ multiplex PCR assay. For the multiplex PCR, a mixture combining 60 forward primers for TCR Vbeta segments and 13 reverse primers for TCR Jbeta segments was used. Amplification of the CDR3 region of rearranged TCR beta genes was performed with a multiplex PCR assay on genomic DNA. Amplified TCR beta libraries were sequenced as 87-base-pair reads on the Illumina HiSeq System. For the original study's pipeline: A later analysis counted approximately 74 million unique TCR beta chains across the 550 to 750 repertoires, and roughly 11 million of these chains were shared by at least two donors. Raw reads were error-corrected and collapsed into unique sequences with a nearest-neighbor algorithm that merged closely related sequences to remove PCR and sequencing errors. Alignment of CDR3 sequences to IMGT reference sequences was used to assign V, D and J gene segments. For a sequence to be retained, a match of at least six nucleotides to both a V gene segment and a J gene segment was required. A rearrangement counted as productive if the CDR3 had no stop codons and remained in frame with V and J, and every other rearrangement counted as non-productive. Following IMGT convention, CDR3 was defined as the stretch from the second conserved V-encoded cysteine to the conserved J-encoded phenylalanine. In an earlier analysis of around 570 of the donors, sequences lacking an unambiguous match to a single V gene segment were excluded. In an earlier analysis of a few hundred of the donors, V segments were called functional above 56.7% productive rearrangements and were called segregating when the between-donor standard deviation exceeded 5%. A statistical classification framework was built for diagnosing cytomegalovirus status from the catalog of TCR beta chain sequences. V and J gene assignment, in a later analysis, came from comparing TCR nucleotide sequences with IMGT/GENE-DB human TR gene sequences. The TCRdist pipeline was used in a later analysis to assign CDR3 sequences and most-parsimonious VDJ recombination scenarios. A later analysis defined each TCR beta chain by its CDR3 amino acid sequence plus V-gene family, and excluded reads lacking a unique V-gene family. As a way to deal with suspected cross-contamination and a sequencing artifact, a later analysis dropped under 600 nucleotide sequences that were highly shared and had low generation probability. For each public chain, a later analysis derived a clonal expansion index from normalized ranks of inferred template counts within each repertoire. A later analysis computed generation probabilities with a VDJ recombination model fitted to out-of-frame rearrangements, and checked the results against IGoR. In a later analysis, TCR-TCR, TCR-HLA and TCR-CMV co-occurrence was scored with hypergeometric tests, and a repertoire-size bias correction was applied to TCR pairs. False discovery rates were estimated in a later analysis by permuting HLA or CMV assignments 20 times. In a later analysis, co-occurring TCRs were grouped using DBSCAN, and TCRdist sequence similarity was added for clustering within HLA-allele-positive subsets. Repertoires with fewer than 30,000 or more than 120,000 public chains, plus five repertoires with anomalous nucleotide sharing, were excluded from co-occurrence clustering. Not all clones reach the TCRdb copy of this immuneACCESS table, which keeps in-frame sequences only. Checked studies attribute under half of the gap to unresolved V genes and leave the rest unexplained. That table is the source of V, J and clone size, and D and trimming were worked out from the DNA. In all, the sample holds about 110,000 clones, and 82% of those were seen once. The top ten constitute 1.6% of the sample.

The data stem from a study of cytomegalovirus exposure and HLA in healthy donors listed by TCRdb under 2017. Some background on the complete study: An earlier analysis of under 600 of the donors reported more than 250 Gb of sequence data and some 100 million unique TCR beta sequences from about 180 million T cells. The T cell repertoires of 666 subjects were profiled by immunosequencing and related to cytomegalovirus serostatus. HLA typing covered class I and class II loci at four-digit resolution. In a later analysis, previously published TCR beta repertoires from 550 to 700 donors were re-analyzed and high-resolution HLA genotyping was added so that TCR occurrence patterns could be studied. Besides the first cohort of under 700 subjects, a separate validation cohort made up of around 120 different subjects was used. Among the roughly 400 genotyped donors, around 79% belonged to the genetic ancestry cluster associated with self-reported Caucasian donors. Donor age, sex, ethnicity and CMV serostatus were compiled alongside the repertoire data. Every discovery cohort repertoire had been produced on one sequencing platform. Typing coverage varied by locus: 629-630 donors for A, B, C, DRB1 and DQB1; under 550 for DQA1; over 600 for DPA1; roughly 450 for DPB1. The later analysis used no new phenotypic data to find candidate immune exposures, relying instead on TCR beta sequences and their occurrence across donors. In a later genetic analysis, genome-wide SNP genotypes for about 60% of the 666 donors were used, and that subset was treated as a discovery cohort. Roughly 5 DR-DQ haplotypes were handled as single units for association and clustering, since linkage in the cohort was strong. High-throughput TCR immunosequencing, statistical association of individual TCRs with disease status, and machine learning were combined to predict cytomegalovirus infection status. An early release that covered about 600 HLA-typed donors contained 250 to 350 gigabases of sequencing data and tens of millions of unique TCR sequences. Across 300 to 500 genotyped donors of the cohort, an average of about 220,000 unique TCR beta nucleotide sequences per donor were sequenced, and roughly 18% of those sequences were non-productive. In an earlier analysis of roughly 580 of the donors, high-throughput TCR beta sequencing was used to judge whether each TCR beta V gene segment behaved as functional or pseudogenic. The aim of the study was to test whether cataloging public T cell receptors could identify signatures of past pathogen exposure.

Paper-wide results and their limitations: Strong co-occurrence of HLA alleles, especially DR and DQ, made assigning TCR associations to individual alleles difficult. A later genetic analysis reported fewer N-insertions in productive TCRs among donors in an Asian-associated ancestry cluster than the approximately 700-donor mean. A cluster of highly shared sequence variants was judged likely to represent a technical artifact of the sequencing pipeline. Presence/absence analyses assumed roughly uniform sequencing depth across donors, an assumption that may not hold. In an earlier analysis of around 600 of the donors, most TCR beta V segments appeared in productive rearrangements about 90% or about 30% of the time, broadly matching IMGT annotations. A further reported finding was that TCR beta sequences accurately predicted the HLA-A and HLA-B alleles for most subjects in the first cohort. Most TCR sequences were seen in very few donors, while some public TCRs were found in many individuals. In vitro tests confirmed that three of the cytomegalovirus-associated TCR beta chains recognize cytomegalovirus antigens. A later analysis found that TCR association rates varied across HLA loci, with DRB1 alleles showing the most associated TCRs and HLA-C alleles the fewest. In a later analysis, several top co-occurrence clusters were reported to appear linked to parvovirus B19, influenza, CMV and Epstein-Barr virus. In the study, approximately 150 TCR beta chains were listed as associated with cytomegalovirus. V-gene and J-gene trimming of TCR beta chains was associated with a missense DCLRE1C variant in a later genetic analysis, and the association was replicated in an independent cohort. A later analysis associated 15,000 to 20,000 TCR beta sequences with specific HLA alleles at a false discovery rate of 0.05. A later analysis found that most CMV-associated TCR beta chains appeared HLA-restricted, with HLA associations seemingly driven largely by CMV exposure. Linkage disequilibrium might explain the correlated functional status among segregating V segments, but an unknown experimental factor could not be ruled out. In a later analysis, HLA-associated TCR beta chains were found to be more clonally expanded and to have lower generation probabilities than equally common non-associated chains. This cohort had only TCR beta chains sequenced, and the lack of alpha or paired-chain data limited which features could be detected. The classifier was reported to diagnose cytomegalovirus status with high specificity and sensitivity in both the original and validation cohorts. Because some donors lacked HLA typing at each locus, the association tests relied only on the typed subset. The only immune exposure information available for the cohort was CMV serostatus. The authors suggested that the approach could potentially be generalized to other disease states and immunological phenotypes. Because counts were too low, about 18 rarely observed V segments, including chromosome 9 orphons, were left out of the earlier analysis of a few hundred of the donors. The 87-base-pair reads could not distinguish some IMGT-functional V segments, including TRBV6-2 and TRBV6-3, so those segments were excluded.

The cohort consisted of 600 to 700 healthy bone marrow donors. All cohort members were sampled while nominally healthy, although unrecorded immune exposures were likely present. The donor tested CMV seronegative and was one of the 352 seronegative cohort members. Every donor gave a peripheral blood sample, and the peripheral blood mononuclear cells from that sample were used for TCR beta sequencing. The Qiagen DNeasy Blood Extraction Kit was used to extract genomic DNA from the blood cell samples. The receptor was isolated from a man between 45 and 60 years old in good health and CMV-seronegative. The sequencing input was PBMCs. Recombination connected TRBV5-1 to TRBJ2-2; the D gene is perhaps TRBD1, on 5 matching bases. The DNA sequence follows: TGCGCCAGCAGGAGAGTCCAGGGCACCGGGGAGCTGTTTTTT. The resulting protein is CASRRVQGTGELFF.